What follows are 27 T cell receptor beta chains derived from one specimen sequenced in a study of blood T cell repertoires in COVID-19. Measured with immunoSEQ multiplex PCR; TCRdb has only the in-frame clones, and not every one. The sample lists 300,000 or so clones; approximately 90% were seen once. Specimen: peripheral blood. The receptors were gathered from a woman aged 25 to 45 with COVID-19, enrolled during active disease.

V and J are TRBV30 and TRBJ2-1, with TRBD2 matching 8 bases. This CDR3 has 16 residues. The germline CDR1 and CDR2 sequences are GTSNPN and SVGIG (reference sequence). V was pared by 3 bases and J by 2 bases, with 9 bases of the junction left unmatched. The CDR3 DNA is TGTGCCTGGAGAACCAGCGGGAGTTTCCCCTACAATGAGCAGTTCTTC. This sequence encodes CAWRTSGSFPYNEQFF. Complete variable domain (other parts from reference TRBV30 and TRBJ2-1): SQTIHQWPATLVQPVGSPLSLECTVEGTSNPNLYWYRQAAGRGLQLLFYSVGIGQISSEVPQNLSASRPQDRQFILSSKKLLLSDSGFYLCAWRTSGSFPYNEQFFGPGTRLTVL.

The CDR3 spells CASSENGEGGPQHF. CDR3 in DNA: TGTGCCAGCAGTGAGAACGGCGAAGGGGGGCCCCAGCATTTT. The rearrangement links TRBV2 to TRBJ1-5; D may be TRBD1 (6 bases). The germline V and J ends were trimmed by 3 bases and 9 bases, with 15 bases remaining between them. CDR3 length: 14 residues. The germline V gene encodes CDR1 SNHLY and CDR2 FYNNEI.

Worth noting for this clone: Other DNA sequences of this sample code for an identical CDR3. V gene TRBV5-4 combines with J gene TRBJ2-7; TRBD1 matches at 7 bases. The V segment lost 4 bases and the J segment 5 bases; nucleotides outside the gene matches: 6. Germline V gene sequence: CDR1 SGHNT, CDR2 YYREEE (reference sequence). This CDR3 has 13 amino acids. The CDR3, as DNA: TGTGCCAGCAGCCTCCAAGGGGGCCACGAGCAGTACTTC. Translating gives CASSLQGGHEQYF.

The V call is TRBV6-5, the J call TRBJ1-3; TRBD1 agrees at 7 bases. There are 13 residues in the CDR3. CDR1 and CDR2 from the germline V gene are MNHEY and SVGAGI. J was trimmed by 4 bases and V by 8 bases; bases with no gene match: 5. CDR3 nucleotide sequence: TGTGCCAGCCACAGGGGTCCCGGAAACACCATATATTTT. Encoded protein: CASHRGPGNTIYF.

The CDR3: CAGPGGTSGRITGELFF. CDR3 DNA sequence: TGTGCGGGGCCCGGGGGAACCAGCGGGAGGATCACCGGGGAGCTGTTTTTT. The chain links TRBV7-9 to TRBJ2-2; 9 nucleotides match TRBD2. The length of the CDR3 is 17 residues. Germline V gene data show CDR1 as SEHNR and CDR2 as FQNEAQ (reference sequence). Full variable domain (remainder filled in from reference TRBV7-9 and TRBJ2-2): DTGVSQNPRHKITKRGQNVTFRCDPISEHNRLYWYRQTLGQGPEFLTYFQNEAQLEKSRLLSDRFSAERPKGSFSTLEIQRTEQGDSAMYLCAGPGGTSGRITGELFFGEGSRLTVL.

V gene TRBV3-1 (or the pseudogene TRBV3-2) combines with J gene TRBJ1-1; TRBD1 aligns across 9 bases. The CDR3 is 15 residues long. Unmatched junction bases numbered 8, after V lost 5 bases and J lost 4 bases. Germline loops: CDR1 LGHDT, CDR2 YNNKEL (reference sequence). CDR3 sequence (DNA): TGTGCCAGCAGCATGACAGGGGGAGGGAGCACTGAAGCTTTCTTT. Protein sequence: CASSMTGGGSTEAFF.

The chain couples TRBV11-2 to TRBJ2-7, with TRBD2 matching over 8 bases. Germline V CDR1 and CDR2: SGHAT, FQNNGV. Trimming at V came to 6 bases and at J to 4 bases, leaving 11 bases not matched to a gene. The CDR3 totals 15 residues. CDR3 nucleotide sequence: TGTGCCAGCAGGATGGCCCTAGCGGGTTCATACGAGCAGTACTTC. As protein: CASRMALAGSYEQYF.

V and J are TRBV28 and TRBJ1-6, with D possibly matching TRBD1 (6 bases). Germline CDR1 is MDHEN and CDR2 is SYDVKM. The CDR3 length is 16 residues. V lost 5 bases, J lost 0 bases, and 11 bases lay in between. The CDR3 region is CASSNVGGSYNSPLHF. CDR3 nucleotide sequence: TGTGCCAGCAGTAACGTAGGGGGCTCCTATAATTCACCCCTCCACTTT.

The genes are TRBV7-6 and TRBJ1-4; D is uncertain. Germline V gene lookup returns CDR1 SGHVS and CDR2 FNYEAQ. The CDR3 sequence is 14 residues long. Trimming stripped 3 bases from V and 8 bases from J, with 13 bases between. This CDR3 reads CASSLGGLQEKLFF. For the CDR3, the DNA is TGTGCCAGCAGCTTGGGAGGGCTGCAAGAAAAACTGTTTTTT.

The chain combines TRBV3-1 (or the pseudogene TRBV3-2) with TRBJ1-2, with D perhaps TRBD1 (5 bases). Germline CDR1 LGHDT, CDR2 YNNKEL (reference sequence). V dropped 1 base and J dropped 1 base, with 19 bases sitting between them. The CDR3 has 18 residues. The CDR3 is CASSQGPPIRADNYGYTF. CDR3 coding DNA: TGTGCCAGCAGCCAAGGTCCTCCCATCAGGGCTGATAACTATGGCTACACCTTC.

The chain has TRBV4-2 and TRBJ2-1; 12 bases map to TRBD2. Germline V gene sequence: CDR1 LGHNA, CDR2 YNFKEQ. The CDR3 runs to 19 residues. V shed 1 base, J shed 8 bases, and the junction held 15 bases outside the gene matches. The CDR3 bases are TGTGCCAGCAGCCAAGTTACATCCGGACTAGCGGGGTTGGGTGATGAGCAGTTCTTC. Its translation is CASSQVTSGLAGLGDEQFF.

The V gene is TRBV9, the J gene TRBJ2-1; D is possibly TRBD2 (6 bases). V was shortened by 0 bases and J by 8 bases, with 9 bases between the two germline ends. Looked up from germline, CDR1 is SGDLS and CDR2 is YYNGEE. The CDR3 runs 13 residues. The CDR3 DNA is TGTGCCAGCAGCGTAGCTACGGGGGATGAGCAGTTCTTC. The encoded protein is CASSVATGDEQFF. The whole variable domain, remainder taken from reference TRBV9 and TRBJ2-1, is DSGVTQTPKHLITATGQRVTLRCSPRSGDLSVYWYQQSLDQGLQFLIQYYNGEERAKGNILERFSAQQFPDLHSELNLSSLELGDSALYFCASSVATGDEQFFGPGTRLTVL.

This chain links TRBV6-4 with TRBJ1-5, with TRBD1 matching over 10 bases. V was clipped by 8 bases and J by 4 bases; unmatched bases: 8. There are 15 residues in the CDR3. In germline, CDR1 is MRHNA, CDR2 SNTAGT. CDR3 region: CASSPGQGINQPQHF. CDR3 DNA: TGTGCCAGCTCCCCGGGACAGGGGATTAATCAGCCCCAGCATTTT.

DNA for the CDR3: TGTGCCAGCAGTTTATCTCAGGGGAAGCCCCAGCATTTT. This gives the protein CASSLSQGKPQHF. J is TRBJ1-5 and V is TRBV28; D perhaps matches TRBD1 (6 bases). V dropped 1 base and J dropped 8 bases, with 9 bases sitting between them. Germline-derived CDR1 and CDR2 are MDHEN and SYDVKM. The CDR3 sequence is 13 residues long.

In the case of this clone: The same CDR3 is also encoded by other DNA sequences in this sample. The chain recombines TRBV18 with TRBJ1-4, with D maybe TRBD1 (5 bases). Germline lookup yields CDR1 KGHSH and CDR2 LQKENI. The length of the CDR3 is 17 residues. Trimming removed 1 base from V and 0 bases from J, with 12 bases in between. The CDR3, as DNA: TGTGCCAGCTCACCACGTGCGGGGCAGCCAACTAATGAAAAACTGTTTTTT. Translating it yields CASSPRAGQPTNEKLFF.

This sequence joins TRBV6-6 and TRBJ1-2; D possibly corresponds to TRBD1 (6 bases). This CDR3 has 13 amino acids. V was pared by 6 bases and J by 4 bases, with 12 bases between. Per germline, CDR1 MNHNY and CDR2 SVGAGI (reference sequence). CDR3 in DNA: TGTGCCAGCAGATCAGGGGAATTCTATGGCTACACCTTC. It yields the protein CASRSGEFYGYTF.

The chain joins TRBV2 to TRBJ1-4; TRBD1 aligns across 8 bases. The germline CDR1 and CDR2 sequences are SNHLY and FYNNEI. Germline trimming cut 8 bases from V and 1 base from J; bases unmatched to any gene: 9. The CDR3 is 16 residues long. CDR3 residues: CASGLDRGQTNEKLFF. The CDR3 nucleotides read TGTGCCAGCGGATTAGACAGGGGTCAAACTAATGAAAAACTGTTTTTT. Looking up the rest from reference TRBV2 and TRBJ1-4 gives the full variable domain: EPEVTQTPSHQVTQMGQEVILRCVPISNHLYFYWYRQILGQKVEFLVSFYNNEISEKSEIFDDQFSVERPDGSNFTLKIRSTKLEDSAMYFCASGLDRGQTNEKLFFGSGTQLSVL.

V gene TRBV4-1 combines with J gene TRBJ1-1; the D is unclear. Germline loops: CDR1 MGHRA, CDR2 YSYEKL. This CDR3 has 13 amino acids. Trimming took 0 bases from V and 7 from J, leaving 9 bases between them. CDR3 amino acids: CASSQDAYSEAFF. In nucleotides, the CDR3 is TGCGCCAGCAGCCAAGATGCGTACAGTGAAGCTTTCTTT.

The rearrangement joins TRBV29-1 to TRBJ2-1; perhaps TRBD1 as D (6 bases). The germline CDR1 and CDR2 sequences are SQVTM and ANQGSEA. Trimming removed 4 bases from V and 0 bases from J, with 7 bases in between. CDR3 length: 13 amino acids. The CDR3 region is CSVGTDSYNEQFF. CDR3 bases: TGCAGCGTTGGGACAGACTCCTACAATGAGCAGTTCTTC.

Only one count was recorded for this clone. The genes are TRBV3-1 (or the pseudogene TRBV3-2) and TRBJ1-2; 8 nucleotides agree with TRBD1. Germline CDR1 reads LGHDT; CDR2 reads YNNKEL (reference sequence). V shed 7 bases, J shed 5 bases, and the junction held 12 bases outside the gene matches. The CDR3 extends over 15 amino acids. In DNA, the CDR3 is TGTGCCAGCACCATAGGGACAGGCCTTTCGTATGGCTACACCTTC. This sequence encodes CASTIGTGLSYGYTF.

The V and J genes are TRBV27 and TRBJ1-6, with TRBD1 identical over 7 bases. With 3 bases clipped from V and 6 bases from J, the junction kept 2 bases outside the gene matches. This CDR3 is built from 14 residues. CDR1 is MNHEY and CDR2 is SMNVEV in the germline V gene (reference sequence). CDR3 nucleotide sequence: TGTGCCAGCAGTTTGGGACAGACTAATTCACCCCTCCACTTT. It yields the protein CASSLGQTNSPLHF.

The CDR3 sequence is CASSEKRGRRGNTIYF. DNA for the CDR3: TGCGCCAGCAGTGAGAAAAGGGGGCGAAGAGGAAACACCATATATTTT. V gene TRBV10-2 combines with J gene TRBJ1-3, with TRBD1 identical over 7 bases. Germline CDR1 WSHSY, CDR2 SAAADI. The CDR3 runs 16 residues. The ends lost 2 bases at V and 4 bases at J; junction bases unmatched: 8.

The rearrangement uses TRBV2 and TRBJ1-1, with a weak D call TRBD1 (6 bases). Germline CDR1 is SNHLY and CDR2 is FYNNEI. The CDR3 length is 13 residues. The V gene lost 5 bases and the J gene lost 0 bases, with 7 bases spanning the gap. This CDR3 reads CASSRTVNTEAFF. In DNA, the CDR3 is TGTGCCAGCAGTCGGACAGTGAACACTGAAGCTTTCTTT.

The genes are TRBV23-1 and TRBJ2-7, with D possibly being TRBD1 (5 bases). TRBV23-1 is reported as an ORF; its role is uncertain. The CDR3 spans 15 residues. V was cut by 0 bases and J by 4 bases, with 13 bases left in between. CDR3 region: CASSQSGIRAYEQYF. CDR3 bases: TGCGCCAGCAGTCAATCGGGCATCAGGGCGTACGAGCAGTACTTC.

CDR3 residues: CAWSHPDSFNEKLFF. In DNA, the CDR3 is TGTGCCTGGAGCCATCCGGACAGCTTTAATGAAAAACTGTTTTTT. The J gene is TRBJ1-4, the V gene TRBV30, with TRBD1 as a possible D gene (6 bases). Trimming stripped 3 bases from V and 4 bases from J, with 15 bases between. This CDR3 is 15 amino acids long. The germline V gene has CDR1 GTSNPN and CDR2 SVGIG (reference sequence). The entire variable domain, with the rest obtained from reference TRBV30 and TRBJ1-4, is as follows: SQTIHQWPATLVQPVGSPLSLECTVEGTSNPNLYWYRQAAGRGLQLLFYSVGIGQISSEVPQNLSASRPQDRQFILSSKKLLLSDSGFYLCAWSHPDSFNEKLFFGSGTQLSVL.

The chain couples TRBV19 to TRBJ1-1; 7 nucleotides match TRBD1. This CDR3 is built from 16 residues. Germline V lookup: CDR1 LNHDA, CDR2 SQIVND (reference sequence). The ends lost 7 bases at V and 5 bases at J; junction bases unmatched: 16. CDR3 in amino acids: CASTTQGRLGKTEAFF. As DNA, the CDR3 is TGTGCCAGTACCACACAGGGGCGGCTGGGGAAGACTGAAGCTTTCTTT.

V and J are TRBV29-1 and TRBJ1-2; 10 positions match TRBD1. The CDR3 length is 12 residues. Trimming cost V 7 bases and J 8 bases; bases outside gene matches: 7. Germline CDR1 is SQVTM and CDR2 is ANQGSEA. This chain's CDR3 is CSAGTGVVGYTF. The CDR3 coding sequence is TGCAGCGCAGGGACAGGGGTCGTAGGCTACACCTTC.